This entry describes one T cell receptor (beta chain). The data were produced by immunoSEQ multiplex PCR, yet TCRdb's version contains in-frame clones alone and is incomplete. Among about 6,900 clones listed, roughly 98% were seen once. These data come from a study of T cells after posttransplantation cyclophosphamide. Germline CDR1 is LGHNA and CDR2 is YNFKEQ. Trimming took 3 bases from V and 0 from J, leaving 11 bases between them. CDR3 length: 15 amino acids. This chain connects TRBV4-2 to TRBJ1-1; a weak D match, TRBD1 (6 bases). Sequencing was done on a sample of naive CD8+ T cells sorted from PBMCs. The TCR originated in a woman aged 30 to 39 in good health and a related stem cell transplant donor. The CDR3 protein is CASSQETGLNTEAFF. CDR3 sequence (DNA): TGTGCCAGCAGCCAGGAGACAGGCCTGAACACTGAAGCTTTCTTT.